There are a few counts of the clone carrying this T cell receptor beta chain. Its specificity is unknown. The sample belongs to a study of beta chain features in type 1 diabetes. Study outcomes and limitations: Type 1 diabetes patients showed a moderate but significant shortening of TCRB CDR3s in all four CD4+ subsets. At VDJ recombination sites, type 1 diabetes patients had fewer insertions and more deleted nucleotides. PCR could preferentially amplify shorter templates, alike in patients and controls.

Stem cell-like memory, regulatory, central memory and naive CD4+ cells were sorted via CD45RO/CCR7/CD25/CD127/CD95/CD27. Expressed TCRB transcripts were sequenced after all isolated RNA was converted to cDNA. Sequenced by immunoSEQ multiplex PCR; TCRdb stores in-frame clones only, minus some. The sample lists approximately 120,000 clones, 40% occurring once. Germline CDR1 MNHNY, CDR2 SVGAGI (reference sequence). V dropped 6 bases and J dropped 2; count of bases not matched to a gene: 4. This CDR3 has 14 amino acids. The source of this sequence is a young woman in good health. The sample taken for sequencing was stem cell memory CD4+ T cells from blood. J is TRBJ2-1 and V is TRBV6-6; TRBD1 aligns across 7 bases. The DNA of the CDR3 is TGTGCCAGCAGCAGGGACAGACCCTACAATGAGCAGTTCTTC. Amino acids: CASSRDRPYNEQFF.